In its sample, the clone carrying this TCR beta chain was seen many times. Its antigen is unidentified. This record belongs to a study of T cells in Graves' hyperthyroidism and ophthalmopathy. At least 3 on the Clinical Activity Score was recorded for ophthalmopathy patients, who also had NOSPECS grade at least 4 and duration under 3 months. CDR3 length equals 16 residues. The V segment lost 6 bases and the J segment 6 bases; nucleotides outside the gene matches: 16. Germline V gives CDR1 MNHNS, CDR2 SASEGT. General study points: Most clonotypes that expanded in the thyroid above 0.001 also showed up in blood. A 13 V-J signature model discriminated ophthalmopathy versus stable hyperthyroidism. The model made its ophthalmopathy prediction, and onset followed a median around 6.9 months later.

The source material, RNA transcripts, was used to amplify TCR beta CDR3 regions. During a first-round RT-PCR of the TCR CDR3, the HTBI primer set was used. From the multiplex PCR reads, TCRdb called clonotypes with MiXCR, one entry per CDR3 protein. The sample holds nearly 600,000 distinct CDR3 sequences; more than 13% are singletons and the top ten take over 6%. The sequence came from a woman between 18 and 30 years old with Graves' ophthalmopathy. This chain joins TRBV6-1 and TRBJ1-2; 7 positions match TRBD1. The sequenced sample was blood. The CDR3 reads CASSLGQSHLPDGYTF. In nucleotides, the CDR3 is TGTGCCAGCAGCCTGGGACAGTCCCATCTCCCCGATGGCTACACCTTC.